Listed here are 7 T cell receptor beta chains from one sample, sequenced in a study of shared clonotypes between healthy human individuals. TCRdb's copy holds only in-frame clones and misses some; the assay was immunoSEQ multiplex PCR. Found here are a few hundred thousand clones, roughly 97% of them singletons; the top ten hold approximately 0.057%. Sample: naive CD4+ T cells sorted from blood. The subset here: CD45RA+ positively selected. The source is a woman in her twenties or thirties in good health.

The V gene is TRBV9, the J gene TRBJ1-3; D perhaps matches TRBD1 (6 bases). The germline gives CDR1 SGDLS, CDR2 YYNGEE. The CDR3 extends over 16 amino acids. Trimming left V 3 bases short and J 7 bases short, with 20 bases between. For the CDR3, the DNA is TGTGCCAGCAGCGACCACAGGGCCGGTGCTTGGAACACCATATATTTT. It encodes CASSDHRAGAWNTIYF.

This chain uses TRBV7-9 with TRBJ2-2; TRBD2 aligns across 15 bases. The V and J ends lost 6 bases and 5 bases, in that order; junction bases with no gene match: 10. Germline lookup yields CDR1 SEHNR and CDR2 FQNEAQ (reference sequence). The CDR3 is 18 amino acids. In DNA, the CDR3 is TGTGCCAGCAGAGATGGACTAGCGGGAGGGCCTTTTACCGGGGAGCTGTTTTTT. This encodes CASRDGLAGGPFTGELFF.

This chain joins TRBV7-9 and TRBJ2-5; D might be TRBD1 (6 bases). The J call could be wrong; TRBJ2-7 is a better fit for the DNA end. The CDR3 has 13 residues. CDR1 is SEHNR and CDR2 is FQNEAQ in the germline V gene (reference sequence). The CDR3 here is CASSSTQGREQYF. Here the CDR3 DNA reads TGTGCCAGCAGCTCTACACAGGGACGCGAGCAGTACTTC.

CDR3 coding DNA: TGTGCCAGCATCCAGGGGGGATCAAATGAAAAACTGTTTTTT. Translation gives CASIQGGSNEKLFF. The V gene is TRBV28, the J gene TRBJ1-4; 7 bases map to TRBD1. Unmatched junction bases numbered 7, after V lost 7 bases and J lost 5 bases. The CDR3 loop spans 14 amino acids. Germline CDR1 reads MDHEN; CDR2 reads SYDVKM.

The V gene is TRBV28, the J gene TRBJ2-1; 7 positions agree with TRBD1. J lost 0 bases, V lost 2 bases, and 1 base had no gene match. Germline values: CDR1 MDHEN, CDR2 SYDVKM. The CDR3 has 15 residues. The CDR3 reads CASSLGDSSYNEQFF. The CDR3 bases are TGTGCCAGCAGTTTAGGGGACAGCTCCTACAATGAGCAGTTCTTC.

The chain joins TRBV29-1 to TRBJ2-5; a weak D match, TRBD1 (5 bases). The J call is uncertain, as TRBJ2-7 better fits the DNA end. CDR3 length equals 12 residues. Germline V gives CDR1 SQVTM, CDR2 ANQGSEA. Here the CDR3 DNA reads TGCAGCCACGCACAGGTTCTCTACGAGCAGTACTTC. Protein product: CSHAQVLYEQYF.

The chain joins TRBV18 to TRBJ2-5, with D possibly matching TRBD1 (5 bases). CDR1 and CDR2 (germline): KGHSH, LQKENI. This CDR3 region has 13 residues. V gave up 5 bases and J gave up 1 base, with 8 bases separating them. The CDR3 spells CASSRTPQETQYF. The CDR3 DNA reads TGTGCCAGCTCAAGGACACCCCAAGAGACCCAGTACTTC.